What follows are 32 T cell receptor beta chains derived from one specimen sequenced in a study of circulating and synovial CD4+ cells in juvenile arthritis. Profiled with immunoSEQ multiplex PCR; TCRdb holds only in-frame clones, not every one. The profile shows roughly 32,000 clones, nearly 95% of them singletons. The sample was CD4+ T cells from blood. These receptors all stem from a human donor with juvenile idiopathic arthritis.

This chain connects TRBV18 to TRBJ2-7, with a tentative D call TRBD1 (6 bases). This CDR3 comprises 17 residues. Germline V gene lookup returns CDR1 KGHSH and CDR2 LQKENI. Deletions cut 6 bases from V and 0 bases from J, with 21 bases between. CDR3 region: CASSPAGGLGGSYEQYF. The DNA for the CDR3 is TGTGCCAGCTCCCCCGCAGGTGGGCTAGGGGGCTCCTACGAGCAGTACTTC.

CDR3 nucleotide sequence: TGTGCCAGCTCACGCGCGGGGGGCACCGGGGAGCTGTTTTTT. Protein sequence: CASSRAGGTGELFF. This chain connects TRBV18 to TRBJ2-2, with TRBD2 matching 8 bases. V shed 4 bases and J 4 bases; nucleotides not matched to a gene: 2. CDR1 KGHSH and CDR2 LQKENI come from the germline V gene. The CDR3 consists of 14 residues.

The chain links TRBV10-1 to TRBJ2-2, with TRBD1 matching over 9 bases. V dropped 6 bases and J dropped 6; count of bases not matched to a gene: 14. Germline V gene sequence: CDR1 WNHNN, CDR2 SYGVQD (reference sequence). This CDR3 spans 17 amino acids. CDR3 in DNA: TGCGCCAGCAGGGCCCTTCGGGACAGGGCGAAAGCCGGGGAGCTGTTTTTT. It is translated as CASRALRDRAKAGELFF.

V and J are TRBV4-3 and TRBJ2-6, with 7 bases aligning to TRBD1. The length of the CDR3 is 21 residues. After removal of 5 bases from V and 0 bases from J, the junction contained 19 bases not matched to a gene. Germline CDR1 reads LGHNA; CDR2 reads YSLEER. The CDR3 coding sequence is TGCGCCAGCAGCGGTACTAGACCCTGGAACAGGGGCCCCTCTGGGGCCAACGTCCTGACTTTC. Its translation: CASSGTRPWNRGPSGANVLTF.

The chain carries TRBV6-1 and TRBJ2-3; D not resolved. Germline CDR1 and CDR2: MNHNS and SASEGT. CDR3 size: 13 residues. Trimming stripped 2 bases from V and 8 bases from J, with 11 bases between. The CDR3 region has the DNA TGTGCCAGCAGTGAAAGAGAGGAAAGTACGCAGTATTTT. Amino acid sequence: CASSEREESTQYF.

The chain combines TRBV7-2 with TRBJ2-4, with 12 bases that match TRBD2. This CDR3 has 16 amino acids. The germline V gene has CDR1 SGHTA and CDR2 FQGNSA. V shed 5 bases and J 8 bases; nucleotides not matched to a gene: 10. The CDR3 nucleotides read TGTGCCAGCAGCCCGCCGCGGACTAGCGGGACGGACATTCAGTACTTC. Its translation is CASSPPRTSGTDIQYF. Variable domain in full (rest from reference TRBV7-2 and TRBJ2-4): GAGVSQSPSNKVTEKGKDVELRCDPISGHTALYWYRQSLGQGLEFLIYFQGNSAPDKSGLPSDRFSAERTGGSVSTLTIQRTQQEDSAVYLCASSPPRTSGTDIQYFGAGTRLSVL.

The chain recombines TRBV10-1 with TRBJ2-1; weak D call: TRBD2 (6 bases). CDR3 length: 15 amino acids. Germline CDR1 reads WNHNN; CDR2 reads SYGVQD (reference sequence). Trimming took off 0 bases at V and 2 bases at J, with 8 bases between the two ends. The CDR3 spells CASSESIAAYNEQFF. The DNA of the CDR3 is TGCGCCAGCAGTGAGTCAATAGCGGCCTACAATGAGCAGTTCTTC.

The chain uses TRBV6-1 and TRBJ2-7, with D possibly matching TRBD1 (6 bases). Per germline, CDR1 MNHNS and CDR2 SASEGT. V lost 0 bases and J 4 bases, leaving 13 bases between the germline ends. CDR3 length: 15 residues. The CDR3 loop is CASSEAMGARYEQYF. DNA for the CDR3: TGTGCCAGCAGTGAAGCAATGGGGGCGCGATACGAGCAGTACTTC.

The chain combines TRBV5-4 with TRBJ2-5, with 8 bases lining up with TRBD2. CDR3 size: 14 residues. The J segment lost 4 bases and the V segment lost 6 bases, leaving 8 bases of the junction unmatched. Germline loops: CDR1 SGHNT, CDR2 YYREEE (reference sequence). The CDR3 loop is CASTPKAGAETQYF. The CDR3 DNA reads TGTGCCAGCACCCCTAAAGCGGGGGCAGAGACCCAGTACTTC.

The chain joins TRBV7-9 to TRBJ1-1, with 9 bases identical to TRBD1. The germline V gene has CDR1 SEHNR and CDR2 FQNEAQ (reference sequence). V lost 0 bases, J lost 0 bases, and 2 bases stayed unmatched. The CDR3 has 16 residues. CDR3 in DNA: TGTGCCAGCAGCTTAGCGGGGACAGGGTTGAACACTGAAGCTTTCTTT. It is translated as CASSLAGTGLNTEAFF.

The sample holds one count of this clone. The chain is built from TRBV5-6 and TRBJ2-3; 8 bases agree with TRBD2. Germline V gene sequence: CDR1 SGHDT, CDR2 YYEEEE. The V and J ends lost 0 bases and 7 bases, in that order; junction bases with no gene match: 16. There are 18 residues in the CDR3. The CDR3 DNA reads as TGTGCCAGCAGCTTGGTCGGGCAGGGACTAGGCCGGATTAATACGCAGTATTTT. It yields the protein CASSLVGQGLGRINTQYF.

This clone was observed once. The V gene is TRBV6-5, the J gene TRBJ2-1; 12 bases line up with TRBD2. Losses at the gene ends were 2 bases for V and 6 bases for J; bases not matched to a gene: 5. CDR3 length: 16 residues. CDR1 is MNHEY, CDR2 SVGAGI, per germline. The CDR3 is CASSYPGLAGSNEQFF. CDR3 nucleotides: TGTGCCAGCAGTTACCCAGGACTAGCGGGATCCAATGAGCAGTTCTTC.

This clone appeared a few times. In nucleotides, the CDR3 is TGTGCCAGCAGCAGGACATATAGCACAGATACGCAGTATTTT. It encodes CASSRTYSTDTQYF. The chain uses TRBV21-1 and TRBJ2-3; TRBD1, the D gene given by the table, was not confirmed from the DNA. TRBV21-1 is a listed pseudogene. CDR3 length: 14 amino acids.

The genes are TRBV30 and TRBJ2-7; D unresolved. This CDR3 contains 11 residues. CDR1 and CDR2 from the germline V gene are GTSNPN and SVGIG (reference sequence). Trimming took 2 bases from V and 1 from J, leaving 3 bases between them. CDR3 amino acids: CAWSRSYEQYF. In DNA, the CDR3 is TGTGCCTGGAGTCGGTCCTACGAGCAGTACTTC.

The chain joins TRBV7-2 to TRBJ2-7, with a possible D match to TRBD1 (6 bases). This CDR3 region has 15 residues. Germline values: CDR1 SGHTA, CDR2 FQGNSA. The V end lost 4 bases, the J end lost 1 base, and 14 bases lay between the germline ends. CDR3 residues: CASSWHQGLSYEQYF. CDR3 DNA: TGTGCCAGCAGCTGGCACCAGGGGCTTTCCTACGAGCAGTACTTC. The full variable domain, its missing parts supplied by reference TRBV7-2 and TRBJ2-7, is GAGVSQSPSNKVTEKGKDVELRCDPISGHTALYWYRQSLGQGLEFLIYFQGNSAPDKSGLPSDRFSAERTGGSVSTLTIQRTQQEDSAVYLCASSWHQGLSYEQYFGPGTRLTVT.

J is TRBJ2-2 and V is TRBV28; D remains unclear. Trimming removed 7 bases at V and 5 bases at J, with 11 bases between. Germline CDR1 is MDHEN and CDR2 is SYDVKM. There are 13 residues in the CDR3. This CDR3 is CASTSSGTGELFF. The CDR3 DNA sequence: TGTGCCAGCACCTCATCGGGTACCGGGGAGCTGTTTTTT.

This chain connects TRBV27 to TRBJ2-2; 13 nucleotides agree with TRBD2. The CDR3 extends over 16 amino acids. V lost 8 bases to trimming and J lost 5 bases; unmatched junction nucleotides: 8. CDR1 is MNHEY and CDR2 is SMNVEV in the germline V gene (reference sequence). The CDR3 nucleotides are TGTGCCAGCGGCCGGACTAGCGGGAGTGGTACCGGGGAGCTGTTTTTT. It specifies CASGRTSGSGTGELFF.

The chain links TRBV9 to TRBJ2-1; D remains ambiguous. The V gene lost 4 bases and the J gene lost 6 bases, with 17 bases spanning the gap. This CDR3 contains 15 residues. Germline lookup yields CDR1 SGDLS and CDR2 YYNGEE. The CDR3 region has the DNA TGTGCCAGCAGCTTTCGAGTAGACTCGGGCAATGAGCAGTTCTTC. This translates into CASSFRVDSGNEQFF.

Turning to this clone: Other DNA sequences in the sample encode the same CDR3. As DNA, the CDR3 is TGTGCCAGCAGTTTTAAGGACACTAACTACGAGCAGTACTTC. It yields the protein CASSFKDTNYEQYF. V gene TRBV27 combines with J gene TRBJ2-7; possibly TRBD1 for D (5 bases). The CDR3 is made up of 14 amino acids. Germline values: CDR1 MNHEY, CDR2 SMNVEV (reference sequence). Trimming left V 3 bases short and J 3 bases short, with 12 bases between.

V gene TRBV6-6 combines with J gene TRBJ2-5; 8 bases align to TRBD1. The CDR3 spans 14 residues. The V and J ends lost 6 bases and 2 bases, in that order; junction bases with no gene match: 5. The germline CDR1 and CDR2 sequences are MNHNY and SVGAGI (reference sequence). The CDR3 spells CASSLTGEQETQYF. The DNA of the CDR3 is TGTGCCAGCAGCTTGACAGGGGAGCAAGAGACCCAGTACTTC.

The chain has TRBV7-3 and TRBJ2-1, with a weak D call TRBD2 (5 bases). The V gene lost 0 bases and the J gene lost 5 bases, with 8 bases spanning the gap. From germline, CDR1 is SGHTA and CDR2 FQGTGA. The CDR3 totals 14 residues. Written as DNA, the CDR3 is TGTGCCAGCAGCTTAACCGGGAAAGACAATGAGCAGTTCTTC. Translation: CASSLTGKDNEQFF.

In nucleotides, the CDR3 is TGCGCCAGCAGCCAAGGTGTGGCTAGCGGCTACGAGCAGTACTTC. Encoded protein: CASSQGVASGYEQYF. V gene TRBV4-1 combines with J gene TRBJ2-7, with 7 bases identical to TRBD2. This CDR3 has 15 residues. In germline, CDR1 is MGHRA, CDR2 YSYEKL. V shed 1 base, J shed 3 bases, and the junction held 6 bases outside the gene matches.

Only one count was recorded for this clone. The V gene is TRBV9, the J gene TRBJ2-6; 7 bases align to TRBD2. Trimming took 4 bases from V and 0 from J; bases not matched to a gene: 13. Germline V gives CDR1 SGDLS, CDR2 YYNGEE. The CDR3 contains 19 residues. This chain's CDR3 is CASSPRGGILSSGANVLTF. DNA for the CDR3: TGTGCCAGCAGCCCCCGGGGAGGGATCCTTTCCTCTGGGGCCAACGTCCTGACTTTC. Full variable domain (remainder filled in from reference TRBV9 and TRBJ2-6): DSGVTQTPKHLITATGQRVTLRCSPRSGDLSVYWYQQSLDQGLQFLIQYYNGEERAKGNILERFSAQQFPDLHSELNLSSLELGDSALYFCASSPRGGILSSGANVLTFGAGSRLTVL.

The chain couples TRBV28 to TRBJ1-4, with 7 bases identical to TRBD1. The CDR3 spans 15 residues. V shed 5 bases, J shed 1 base, and the junction held 4 bases outside the gene matches. CDR1 is MDHEN, CDR2 SYDVKM, per germline. The CDR3 loop is CASSPQGRTNEKLFF. CDR3 DNA: TGTGCCAGCAGTCCACAGGGGAGAACTAATGAAAAACTGTTTTTT.

The V gene is TRBV6-5, the J gene TRBJ2-3; D gene unclear. The germline CDR1 and CDR2 sequences are MNHEY and SVGAGI. The germline V and J ends were trimmed by 7 bases and 5 bases, with 7 bases remaining between them. The CDR3 spans 11 residues. As DNA, the CDR3 is TGTGCCAGCAAGCTAGGAGATACGCAGTATTTT. Translating gives CASKLGDTQYF.

The J gene is TRBJ2-7, the V gene TRBV19; 7 positions agree with TRBD2. Germline loops: CDR1 LNHDA, CDR2 SQIVND (reference sequence). V shed 3 bases and J 4 bases; nucleotides not matched to a gene: 6. CDR3 length: 14 amino acids. CDR3 region: CASSIGGVDYEQYF. CDR3 DNA: TGTGCCAGTAGTATTGGGGGGGTTGATTACGAGCAGTACTTC.

V gene TRBV15 combines with J gene TRBJ2-1; a possible D gene is TRBD2 (6 bases). V lost 0 bases and J 7 bases, leaving 19 bases between the germline ends. The length of the CDR3 is 17 residues. Germline-derived CDR1 and CDR2 are LNHNV and YYDKDF (reference sequence). CDR3 amino acids: CATSRDRVTSHLNEQFF. Written as DNA, the CDR3 is TGTGCCACCAGCAGAGATAGGGTAACTAGCCATTTGAATGAGCAGTTCTTC.

The gene calls are TRBV7-2 and TRBJ1-3, with D maybe TRBD1 (5 bases). The V end lost 1 base, the J end lost 4 bases, and 8 bases lay between the germline ends. CDR1 is SGHTA and CDR2 is FQGNSA in the germline V gene. The CDR3 sequence is 14 residues long. The CDR3 DNA is TGTGCCAGCAGCTTAGGGACAAACGGAAACACCATATATTTT. It yields the protein CASSLGTNGNTIYF.

For this clone: At one boundary the junction diverges from the germline segment, which might be a read error. V is TRBV29-1 and J is TRBJ2-5; 8 nucleotides align to TRBD1. The CDR3 loop spans 14 amino acids. CDR1 is SQVTM and CDR2 is ANQGSEA in the germline V gene. The CDR3 loop reads CSVEGTGARETQYF. The CDR3 nucleotides read TGCAGCGTAGAAGGGACAGGAGCGAGGGAGACCCAGTACTTC.

The chain couples TRBV7-3 to TRBJ2-2; 7 bases are shared with TRBD2. In germline, CDR1 is SGHTA, CDR2 FQGTGA. V was pared by 5 bases and J by 4 bases, with 10 bases of the junction left unmatched. This CDR3 spans 16 amino acids. CDR3 residues: CASSRAGLAGTGELFF. CDR3 nucleotide sequence: TGTGCCAGCAGCCGAGCGGGGCTAGCTGGCACCGGGGAGCTGTTTTTT. Combining the CDR3 with reference TRBV7-3 and TRBJ2-2 gives the whole variable domain GAGVSQTPSNKVTEKGKYVELRCDPISGHTALYWYRQSLGQGPEFLIYFQGTGAADDSGLPNDRFFAVRPEGSVSTLKIQRTERGDSAVYLCASSRAGLAGTGELFFGEGSRLTVL.

As concerns this clone: A junction end diverges from the germline sequence, so it may reflect a read error. Other DNA sequences in the sample encode the same CDR3. This sequence joins TRBV25-1 and TRBJ1-6; TRBD1 aligns across 8 bases. CDR1 is MGHDK and CDR2 is SYGVNS in the germline V gene. The CDR3 runs to 16 residues. CDR3 bases: TGTGCCAGCAGTGACCTCGGACAGGGCCTTAATTCCCCCCTCCACTTT. This codes for CASSDLGQGLNSPLHF.

The chain is built from TRBV7-9 and TRBJ1-2; 8 bases are shared with TRBD1. Germline CDR1 reads SEHNR; CDR2 reads FQNEAQ (reference sequence). The CDR3 has 15 residues. With 1 base clipped from V and 6 bases from J, the junction kept 7 bases outside the gene matches. CDR3 bases: TGTGCCAGCAGCTTAGTTACAGGGGGGGGCGATGGCTACACCTTC. Translating gives CASSLVTGGGDGYTF.